This TCR beta chain was profiled in a study of T-cell memory formation after mild COVID-19. Turning to the study itself: The two donors had largely donor-specific TCR clusters.

Comments on this clonotype: Its target is not known.

This CDR3 has 15 amino acids. The ends lost 9 bases at V and 0 bases at J; junction bases unmatched: 10. The germline V gene has CDR1 LNHNV and CDR2 YYDKDF (reference sequence). TCR alpha and TCR beta cDNA libraries carrying sample barcodes and UMIs were produced by 5'RACE using constant-segment primers. In TCRdb, the 5' RACE reads were re-called with MiXCR into one record per CDR3 protein. Of about 430,000 distinct CDR3 sequences listed, approximately 24% are singletons. Findings and caveats of the study: Whereas later expanders leaned CD4+, clones contracting day 15 to 85 showed a balanced CD4/CD8 makeup.

The gene calls are TRBV15 and TRBJ1-1, with 7 bases fitting TRBD1. The sample comprised PBMCs or a T cell subset sorted from them (not recorded which). The clonotype was recovered from an adult woman who had mild COVID-19 (a few samples of this study predate the infection). Cell type and time point are not known. CDR3 nucleotide sequence: TGTGCCACTGCGGGTAAAACAGGGGTGAACACTGAAGCTTTCTTT. This translates into CATAGKTGVNTEAFF.